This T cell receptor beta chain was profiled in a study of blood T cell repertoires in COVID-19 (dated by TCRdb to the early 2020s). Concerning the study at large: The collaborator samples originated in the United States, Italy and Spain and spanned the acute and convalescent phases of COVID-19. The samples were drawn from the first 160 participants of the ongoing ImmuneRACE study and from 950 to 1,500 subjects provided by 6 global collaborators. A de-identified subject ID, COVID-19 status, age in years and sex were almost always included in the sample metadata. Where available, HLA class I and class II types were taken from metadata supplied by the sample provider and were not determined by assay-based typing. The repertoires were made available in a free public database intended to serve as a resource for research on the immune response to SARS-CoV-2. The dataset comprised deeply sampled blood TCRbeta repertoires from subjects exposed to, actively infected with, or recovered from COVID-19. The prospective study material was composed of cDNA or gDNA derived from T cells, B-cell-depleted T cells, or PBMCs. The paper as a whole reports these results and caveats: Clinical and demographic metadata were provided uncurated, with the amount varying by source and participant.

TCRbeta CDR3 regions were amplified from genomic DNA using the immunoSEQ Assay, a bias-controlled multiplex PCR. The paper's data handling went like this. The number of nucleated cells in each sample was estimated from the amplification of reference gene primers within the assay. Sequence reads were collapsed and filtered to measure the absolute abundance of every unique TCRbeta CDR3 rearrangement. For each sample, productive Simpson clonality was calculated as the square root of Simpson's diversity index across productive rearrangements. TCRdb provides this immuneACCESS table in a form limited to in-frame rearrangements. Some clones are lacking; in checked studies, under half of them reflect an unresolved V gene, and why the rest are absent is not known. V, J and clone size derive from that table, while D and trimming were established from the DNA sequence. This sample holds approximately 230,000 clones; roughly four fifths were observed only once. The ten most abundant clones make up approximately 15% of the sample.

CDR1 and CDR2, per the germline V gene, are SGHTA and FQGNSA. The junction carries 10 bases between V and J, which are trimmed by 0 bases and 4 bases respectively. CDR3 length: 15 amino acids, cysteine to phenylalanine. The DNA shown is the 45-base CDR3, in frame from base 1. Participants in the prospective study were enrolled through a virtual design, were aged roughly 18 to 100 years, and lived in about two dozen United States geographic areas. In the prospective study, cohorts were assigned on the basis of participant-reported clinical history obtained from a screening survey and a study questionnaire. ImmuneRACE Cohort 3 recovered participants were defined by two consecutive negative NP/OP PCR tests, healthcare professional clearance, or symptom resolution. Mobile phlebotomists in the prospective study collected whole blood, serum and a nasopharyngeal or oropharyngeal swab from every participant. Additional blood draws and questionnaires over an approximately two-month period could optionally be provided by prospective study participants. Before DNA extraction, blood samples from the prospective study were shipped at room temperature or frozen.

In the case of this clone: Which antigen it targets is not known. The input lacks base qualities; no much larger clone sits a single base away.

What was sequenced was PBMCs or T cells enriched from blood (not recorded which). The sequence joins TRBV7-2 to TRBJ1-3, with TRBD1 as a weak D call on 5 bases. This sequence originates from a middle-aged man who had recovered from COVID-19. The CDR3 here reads CASSLAPGEGNTIYF. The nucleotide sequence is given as TGTGCCAGCAGCTTAGCCCCGGGGGAAGGAAACACCATATATTTT.